Below, 11 T cell receptor beta chains from the same sample are listed, as sequenced in a study of STAT5B mutations in CD4+ large granular lymphocyte leukemia. Produced via immunoSEQ multiplex PCR; TCRdb's table is partial and in-frame only. The sample has about 30,000 clones, about 71% seen once. Sequencing was carried out using CD4+ T cells from blood buffy coats. These receptors came from a human donor in good health.

The chain joins TRBV15 to TRBJ2-3; TRBD2 aligns across 12 bases. In germline, CDR1 is LNHNV, CDR2 YYDKDF (reference sequence). The CDR3 length is 16 residues. J gave up 5 bases and V 5 bases, and 8 bases lay outside the gene matches. CDR3 DNA: TGTGCCACCAGCCTCTCTAGCGGGGGGGCGTTAGATACGCAGTATTTT. Encoded protein: CATSLSSGGALDTQYF.

For the CDR3, the DNA is TGTGCCAGCAAGGAGCGGGGGACTTCCTTCACAGATACGCAGTATTTT. This sequence encodes CASKERGTSFTDTQYF. The V and J genes are TRBV2 and TRBJ2-3, with 8 bases identical to TRBD2. The germline CDR1 and CDR2 sequences are SNHLY and FYNNEI. The V and J ends lost 7 bases and 2 bases, in that order; junction bases with no gene match: 11. The CDR3 totals 16 residues.

This sequence joins TRBV18 and TRBJ1-2; TRBD1 is a possible D gene (5 bases). Germline loops: CDR1 KGHSH, CDR2 LQKENI. Trimming pared 2 bases from V and 8 bases from J, leaving 12 bases between. CDR3 length: 13 residues. DNA of the CDR3: TGTGCCAGCTCACCAGACAGAGAATACGGCTACACCTTC. It yields the protein CASSPDREYGYTF.

The CDR3 protein is CASTEGPDYGYTF. DNA of the CDR3: TGTGCCAGCACCGAGGGTCCCGACTATGGCTACACCTTC. The chain is built from TRBV2 and TRBJ1-2; no reliable D call. The V and J ends lost 7 bases and 3 bases respectively, with 12 bases between them. Germline V CDR1 and CDR2: SNHLY, FYNNEI. The length of the CDR3 is 13 residues.

The chain joins TRBV11-2 to TRBJ2-7; 8 nucleotides line up with TRBD1. The V and J ends lost 5 bases and 7 bases, in that order; junction bases with no gene match: 19. The CDR3 has 17 amino acids. Germline-derived CDR1 and CDR2 are SGHAT and FQNNGV. As DNA, the CDR3 is TGTGCCAGCAGCGGAGGAGAGGTAGCGCAGGGGGCGGAGGAGCAGTACTTC. It codes for CASSGGEVAQGAEEQYF.

The genes are TRBV2 and TRBJ2-1; TRBD1 might be the D (6 bases). The CDR3 loop spans 14 amino acids. Trimming pared 8 bases from V and 10 bases from J, leaving 21 bases between. In germline, CDR1 is SNHLY, CDR2 FYNNEI. The DNA for the CDR3 is TGTGCCAGCCAGAGGACAGAATTAGAGGGGGAGCAGTTCTTC. Protein sequence: CASQRTELEGEQFF.

The V and J genes are TRBV5-4 and TRBJ2-5, with D unresolved. Trimming took 2 bases from V and 2 from J, leaving 16 bases between them. Germline V gene data show CDR1 as SGHNT and CDR2 as YYREEE (reference sequence). The CDR3 is 16 residues long. The CDR3 coding sequence is TGTGCCAGCAGCTTTGACGGACGGTCCTCTCAAGAGACCCAGTACTTC. Amino acids: CASSFDGRSSQETQYF.

This clone was counted a single time. The rearrangement links TRBV19 to TRBJ1-5, with TRBD1 identical over 7 bases. Germline assignment: CDR1 LNHDA and CDR2 SQIVND (reference sequence). The CDR3 is 15 residues long. V shed 1 base, J shed 6 bases, and the junction held 6 bases outside the gene matches. For the CDR3, the DNA is TGTGCCAGTAGTATAGGTACAGGGGCAGGTCAGCCCCAGCATTTT. Translating gives CASSIGTGAGQPQHF.

The chain is built from TRBV5-1 and TRBJ2-1; TRBD1 matches at 9 bases. The trim removed 6 bases at V and 5 bases at J, leaving 18 bases unmatched. The CDR3 has 18 residues. Germline CDR1 SGHRS, CDR2 YFSETQ. CDR3 sequence: CASKTGGRLSRRDNEQFF. The CDR3 DNA reads as TGCGCCAGCAAGACAGGGGGGCGGTTAAGCCGGCGGGACAATGAGCAGTTCTTC.

V usage is TRBV7-3 and J usage is TRBJ2-7; either TRBD1 or TRBD2 may fit D (5 bases each). In germline, CDR1 is SGHTA, CDR2 FQGTGA. Trimming took off 1 base at V and 3 bases at J, with 10 bases between the two ends. This CDR3 contains 14 residues. CDR3 nucleotide sequence: TGTGCCAGCAGCTTAATGCCGGGGCTCTACGAGCAGTACTTC. It yields the protein CASSLMPGLYEQYF.

The sample holds a few counts of this clone. The chain combines TRBV4-1 with TRBJ1-1; 10 bases line up with TRBD1. Germline V gene lookup returns CDR1 MGHRA and CDR2 YSYEKL. The CDR3 consists of 17 residues. J lost 1 base, V lost 4 bases, and 9 bases had no gene match. CDR3 region: CASSRPGQGRGNTEAFF. The CDR3 region has the DNA TGCGCCAGCAGCCGTCCGGGACAGGGGCGGGGGAACACTGAAGCTTTCTTT.